Sequencing of this TCR beta chain was carried out in a study of T cell responses to AZD1222 COVID-19 vaccine. Only in-frame clones appear in the TCRdb table, and some are missing; sequencing was by immunoSEQ multiplex PCR. The top ten clones hold approximately 6.8% of a sample with about 150,000 clones, 85% to 95% of them seen once. Turning to this clone: Antigen unknown.

The CDR3 sequence is 14 residues long. V was trimmed by 1 base and J by 7 bases, leaving 11 bases between them. Germline CDR1 reads ENHRY; CDR2 reads SYGVKD. Study findings and constraints: Clonal diversity may have been underestimated, and the donors were mostly white British, with more females than males. The peak T cell response came first, and repertoires were sampled only after it. Just 5 to 7 AZD1222 recipients tested seropositive at baseline.

The sequencing here drew on peripheral blood, taken 28 days after the second AZD1222 dose. The chain carries TRBV10-3 and TRBJ1-5; the D gene is possibly TRBD1 (5 bases). The origin of this receptor is an adult who received the AZD1222 COVID-19 vaccine. CDR3 sequence reads: CAISEFFGGQPQHF. The CDR3 DNA reads TGTGCCATCAGTGAGTTCTTTGGGGGACAGCCCCAGCATTTT.